Reported below is one T cell receptor beta chain. No antigen is known for it. Other DNA sequences in the same sample also yield this CDR3. Germline V gives CDR1 SGHVS, CDR2 FQNEAQ. V was cut by 5 bases and J by 0 bases, with 14 bases left in between. CDR3 size: 15 residues. Using immunoSEQ multiplex PCR, the repertoire was profiled, and TCRdb retains in-frame clones only, with some absent. This sample has roughly 30,000 clones, with roughly 80% found just once. The record originates from a study of CD4 T cells in relation to SARS-CoV-2 and coronaviruses. Study-level background: After roughly 9 days of antigen culture, PBMC TCR beta CDR3s were sequenced. Points from the study as a whole: No crossreactivity against non-spike viral proteins was tested here.

Unexposed donor CD4+ T cells date from about 2011-2019, before the COVID-19 pandemic. The cells were cultured for under twelve days before CD4+ T cells were isolated. Testing used SARS-CoV-2 S/N and four cold-coronavirus spikes on unexposed-donor CD4+ T cells, cells permitting. The receptor comes from a human donor in good health. The V call is TRBV7-8, the J call TRBJ2-7, with D possibly matching TRBD2 (5 bases). The sample taken for sequencing was CD4+ T cells from PBMCs, cultured in vitro. The CDR3 bases are TGTGCCAGCAGCCCCCGGGGAAGGAGCTCCTACGAGCAGTACTTC. This sequence encodes CASSPRGRSSYEQYF.